The clone carrying this T cell receptor beta chain is deemed medium-sized. The antigen is undetermined. Germline-derived CDR1 and CDR2 are LGHNA and YNFKEQ. This CDR3 has 14 amino acids. Trimming removed 4 bases at V and 6 bases at J, with 13 bases between. This record comes from a study of T cells in narcolepsy. The overall study: Enrolled donors included narcolepsy type 1 or type 2 patients and healthy controls.

Study-wide results and limits: Comparing one patient's CSF and blood CD4+ clonotypes highlighted HCRT- and TRIB2-specific autoreactive clonotypes. Blood of same and different patients, but not healthy controls, reportedly held recurring autoreactive clonotypes.

The assay was immunoSEQ multiplex PCR, and TCRdb's table has in-frame clones only and misses some. The repertoire holds more than 10,000 clones, with 70% to 75% as singletons. V is TRBV4-2 and J is TRBJ2-1; no clear D. The source material was CD45RA- memory CD8+ T cells from PBMCs. The receptor's source is a human donor with narcolepsy. CDR3 bases: TGTGCCAGCAGCCCACGAGCGCAGCGCAATGAGCAGTTCTTC. Translation: CASSPRAQRNEQFF.